The rows below give T cell receptor beta chains drawn from one sample of a study of T cell responses to AZD1222 COVID-19 vaccine. Sequencing was performed with immunoSEQ multiplex PCR; in TCRdb, only in-frame clones are kept and a portion is missing. Seen here are approximately 150,000 clones, about 92% observed once, and the top ten hold approximately 12%. Material: peripheral blood, obtained after recovery from COVID-19. The receptors here all came from an adult who had recovered from COVID-19. Each CDR3 is given with its conserved first and last residue. D genes are given only for firm matches. A row's size may be missing; if present it is once, few, many or a size class.

j_gene,v_gene,d_gene,abundance,CDR3nt,CDR3aa
TRBJ2-2,TRBV5-1,-,-,TGCGCCAGCAGCTTGGGAGGCTCCCAAACCGGGGAGCTGTTTTTT,CASSLGGSQTGELFF
TRBJ1-3,TRBV18,-,-,TGTGCCAGCTCACCAGCCGTCATCTCTGGAAACACCATATATTTT,CASSPAVISGNTIYF
TRBJ1-2,TRBV28,-,-,TGTGCCAGCAGTGGGCAGGAGTCTAACTATGGCTACACCTTC,CASSGQESNYGYTF
TRBJ2-2,TRBV5-1,-,-,TGCGCCAGCAGCTTGGGGCAGGACACCGGGGAGCTGTTTTTT,CASSLGQDTGELFF
TRBJ1-1,TRBV7-3,-,-,TGTGCCAGCAGCTTAAGGGCAGGGAACACTGAAGCTTTCTTT,CASSLRAGNTEAFF
TRBJ1-2,TRBV27,-,-,TGTGCCAGCAGTTTACGGGCAGGGCCCTATGGCTACACCTTC,CASSLRAGPYGYTF
TRBJ2-5,TRBV3-1/TRBV3-2,-,-,TGTGCCAGCAGCCAAGAATGGACAGTCGAAGAGACCCAGTACTTC,CASSQEWTVEETQYF
TRBJ1-4,TRBV5-5,TRBD1,-,TGTGCCAGCAGCTTCCCACCCGACAGGGGAAACGAAAAACTGTTTTTT,CASSFPPDRGNEKLFF
TRBJ1-5,TRBV28,-,-,TGTGCCAGCAGTTTAAATCAGCCCCAGCATTTT,CASSLNQPQHF
TRBJ2-7,TRBV5-5,TRBD1,once,TGTGCCAGCAGCTTGGAATATCTAGAGGACAGGGGATCCTACGAGCAGTACTTC,CASSLEYLEDRGSYEQYF
TRBJ2-7,TRBV19,TRBD1,-,TGTGCCAGTAGTAGACGACAGGGTACCTACGAGCAGTACTTC,CASSRRQGTYEQYF
TRBJ1-1,TRBV19,TRBD1,-,TGTGCCAGTAGTATAGATCCTACAGGGGGAGCTTTCTTT,CASSIDPTGGAFF
TRBJ2-1,TRBV7-9,-,-,TGTGCCAGCAGCTTAGCCACTAAGAGCAATGAGCAGTTCTTC,CASSLATKSNEQFF
TRBJ2-1,TRBV9,TRBD2,-,TGTGCCAGCAGCTTGGGACTAGGAGTTTACAATGAGCAGTTCTTC,CASSLGLGVYNEQFF
TRBJ1-6,TRBV18,-,-,TGTGCCAGCTCACCACCGTCAAGGGGGAATAATTCACCCCTCCACTTT,CASSPPSRGNNSPLHF
TRBJ2-6,TRBV7-6,TRBD1,-,TGTGCCAGCAGCTCCTCCTTAGGACAGGGGATAAATGGGGCCAACGTCCTGACTTTC,CASSSSLGQGINGANVLTF
TRBJ2-1,TRBV3-1/TRBV3-2,-,-,TGTGCCAGCAGCCAGTCTGAGCTTTACAATGAGCAGTTCTTC,CASSQSELYNEQFF
TRBJ1-2,TRBV7-3,-,-,TGTGCCAGCAGCCCCGACCCCACTAACTATGGCTACACCTTC,CASSPDPTNYGYTF
TRBJ1-4,TRBV10-3,-,once,TGTGCCATCAGTGAAGCAGGAGCAACTAATGAAAAACTGTTTTTT,CAISEAGATNEKLFF
TRBJ2-3,TRBV2,-,-,TGTGCCAGCACCGAAGGGGCGTACACAGATACGCAGTATTTT,CASTEGAYTDTQYF
TRBJ2-5,TRBV28,TRBD1,once,TGTGCCAGTAAGGACACAGGGGGCGGGACGAGGGAGACCCAGTACTTC,CASKDTGGGTRETQYF
TRBJ2-3,TRBV27,-,-,TGTGCCAGCAGTTTTTACGGTTCCGCCCCCACAGATACGCAGTATTTT,CASSFYGSAPTDTQYF
TRBJ1-1,TRBV5-1,-,once,TGCGCCAGCAGCTTGAACCCTGTAGGGAGGGACACTGAAGCTTTCTTT,CASSLNPVGRDTEAFF
TRBJ1-6,TRBV30,-,-,TGTGCCTGGAGTACGACGGGTTATAATTCACCCCTCCACTTT,CAWSTTGYNSPLHF
TRBJ2-7,TRBV12-3/TRBV12-4,-,once,TGTGCCAGCAGTTCAAGATACTACGAGCAGTACTTC,CASSSRYYEQYF
TRBJ2-2,TRBV19,-,-,TGTGCCAGTAGTAGTCCAGGGCCAACGAACACCGGGGAGCTGTTTTTT,CASSSPGPTNTGELFF
TRBJ2-5,TRBV15,-,-,TGTGCCACCAGCAGAGATCGGGCCACAGAGACCCAGTACTTC,CATSRDRATETQYF
TRBJ1-6,TRBV4-1,-,-,TGCGCCAGCAGCCTTCTCCTTTTGGGAGATAATTCACCCCTCCACTTT,CASSLLLLGDNSPLHF
TRBJ2-7,TRBV3-1/TRBV3-2,-,-,TGTGCCAGCAGCCAAGATGCGGGGCGATACGAGCAGTACTTC,CASSQDAGRYEQYF
TRBJ2-7,TRBV6-1,-,-,TGTGCCAGCAGTGAAAGATCAGTTTACGAGCAGTACTTC,CASSERSVYEQYF
TRBJ2-2,TRBV27,-,-,TGTGCCAGCAGTGGCGGGGACGGGAAGAACACCGGGGAGCTGTTTTTT,CASSGGDGKNTGELFF
TRBJ1-4,TRBV30,-,-,TGTGCCTGGACCCCGATCAGGAATGAAAAACTGTTTTTT,CAWTPIRNEKLFF
TRBJ2-2,TRBV11-3,TRBD1,-,TGTGCCAGCAGCCCGGGACAGGGGTGGCCCGGGGAGCTGTTTTTT,CASSPGQGWPGELFF
TRBJ1-1,TRBV5-6,-,-,TGTGCCAGCAGCTTAAGGGGACCACTGACCCAGAACACTGAAGCTTTCTTT,CASSLRGPLTQNTEAFF
TRBJ2-1,TRBV7-2,TRBD2,-,TGTGCCAGCAGCCCTATTGGGCTAGCGGAGTACAATGAGCAGTTCTTC,CASSPIGLAEYNEQFF